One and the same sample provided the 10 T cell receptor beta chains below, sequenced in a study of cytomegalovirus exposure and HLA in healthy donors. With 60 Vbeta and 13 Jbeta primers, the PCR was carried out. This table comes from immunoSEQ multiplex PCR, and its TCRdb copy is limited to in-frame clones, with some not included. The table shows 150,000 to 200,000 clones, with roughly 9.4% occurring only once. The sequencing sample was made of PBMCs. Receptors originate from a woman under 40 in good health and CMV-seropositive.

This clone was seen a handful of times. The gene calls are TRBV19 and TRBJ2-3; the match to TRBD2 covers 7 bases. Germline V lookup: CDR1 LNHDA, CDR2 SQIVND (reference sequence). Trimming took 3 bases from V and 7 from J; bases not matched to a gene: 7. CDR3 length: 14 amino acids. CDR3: CASSMGGTVNTQYF. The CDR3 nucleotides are TGTGCCAGTAGTATGGGGGGGACGGTAAATACGCAGTATTTT.

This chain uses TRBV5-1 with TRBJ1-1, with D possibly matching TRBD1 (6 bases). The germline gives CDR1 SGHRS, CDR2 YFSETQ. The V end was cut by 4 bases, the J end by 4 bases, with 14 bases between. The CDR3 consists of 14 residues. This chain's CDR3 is CASSRDTSGTEAFF. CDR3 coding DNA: TGCGCCAGCAGCCGGGACACATCGGGCACTGAAGCTTTCTTT. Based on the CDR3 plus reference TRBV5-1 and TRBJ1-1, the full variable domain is KAGVTQTPRYLIKTRGQQVTLSCSPISGHRSVSWYQQTPGQGLQFLFEYFSETQRNKGNFPGRFSGRQFSNSRSEMNVSTLELGDSALYLCASSRDTSGTEAFFGQGTRLTVV.

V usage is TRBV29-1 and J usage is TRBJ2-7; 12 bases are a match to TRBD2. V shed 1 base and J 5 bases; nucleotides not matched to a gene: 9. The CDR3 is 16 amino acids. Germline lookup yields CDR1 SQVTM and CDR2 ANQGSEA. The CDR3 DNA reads TGCAGCGTTGAAGGGCTAGCGGGAGGGAAAACCGACGAGCAGTACTTC. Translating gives CSVEGLAGGKTDEQYF.

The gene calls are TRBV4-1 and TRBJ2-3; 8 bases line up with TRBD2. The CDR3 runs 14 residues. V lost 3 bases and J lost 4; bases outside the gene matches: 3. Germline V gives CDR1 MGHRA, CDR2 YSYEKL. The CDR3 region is CASSQTSEADTQYF. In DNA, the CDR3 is TGCGCCAGCAGCCAGACTAGCGAAGCAGATACGCAGTATTTT.

CDR3 sequence (DNA): TGTGCCAGCAGCCCGGCGGCTGGAAACACCATATATTTT. Translation gives CASSPAAGNTIYF. The chain has TRBV5-6 and TRBJ1-3; D call uncertain. The V gene's germline CDR1 is SGHDT and CDR2 YYEEEE. The CDR3 is 13 amino acids. Trimming left V 4 bases short and J 2 bases short, with 7 bases between.

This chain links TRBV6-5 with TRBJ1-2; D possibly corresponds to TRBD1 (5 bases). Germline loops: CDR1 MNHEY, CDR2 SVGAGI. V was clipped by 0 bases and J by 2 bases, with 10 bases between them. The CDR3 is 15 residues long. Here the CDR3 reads CASSYSGSGNYGYTF. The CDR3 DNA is TGTGCCAGCAGTTACTCGGGTTCAGGGAACTATGGCTACACCTTC.

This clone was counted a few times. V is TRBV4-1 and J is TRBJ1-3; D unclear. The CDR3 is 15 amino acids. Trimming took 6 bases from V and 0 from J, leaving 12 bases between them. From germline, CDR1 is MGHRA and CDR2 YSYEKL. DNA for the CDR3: TGCGCCAGCAGTATGGCCCACTACTCTGGAAACACCATATATTTT. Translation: CASSMAHYSGNTIYF.

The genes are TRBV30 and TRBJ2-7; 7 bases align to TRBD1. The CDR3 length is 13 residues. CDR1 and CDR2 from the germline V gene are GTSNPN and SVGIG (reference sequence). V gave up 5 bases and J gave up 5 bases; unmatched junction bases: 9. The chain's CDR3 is CAWEKGGSDEQYF. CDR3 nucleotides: TGTGCCTGGGAAAAAGGGGGCAGCGACGAGCAGTACTTC. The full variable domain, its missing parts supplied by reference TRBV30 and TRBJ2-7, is SQTIHQWPATLVQPVGSPLSLECTVEGTSNPNLYWYRQAAGRGLQLLFYSVGIGQISSEVPQNLSASRPQDRQFILSSKKLLLSDSGFYLCAWEKGGSDEQYFGPGTRLTVT.

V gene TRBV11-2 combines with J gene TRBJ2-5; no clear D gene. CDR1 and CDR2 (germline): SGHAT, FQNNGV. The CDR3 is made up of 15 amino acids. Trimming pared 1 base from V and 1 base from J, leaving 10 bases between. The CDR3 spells CASSLVSLGQETQYF. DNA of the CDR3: TGTGCCAGCAGCTTAGTGTCCCTCGGCCAAGAGACCCAGTACTTC.

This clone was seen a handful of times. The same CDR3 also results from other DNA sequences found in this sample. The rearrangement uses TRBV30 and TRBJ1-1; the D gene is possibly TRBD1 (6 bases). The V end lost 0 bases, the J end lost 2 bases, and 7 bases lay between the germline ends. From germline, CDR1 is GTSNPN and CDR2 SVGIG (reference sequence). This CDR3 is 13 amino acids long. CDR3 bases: TGTGCCTGGAGTGTACAGGGCAACACTGAAGCTTTCTTT. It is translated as CAWSVQGNTEAFF.